This TCR beta chain was found in a study of identical twins. CDR3 length equals 13 residues. Looked up from germline, CDR1 is MNHNY and CDR2 is SVGAGI (reference sequence). The ends were cut back, 6 bases at V and 2 bases at J, with 10 bases in the middle. TCRdb fed the 5' RACE reads into MiXCR, producing one record per CDR3 protein. The table shows around 280,000 distinct CDR3 sequences, with roughly 8.6% occurring only once. This clonotype has just a few counts. These data also formed part of another study, on yellow fever vaccine responses in identical twins.

Sequenced: memory (CD45RO+) T cells sorted from blood. This clonotype was sampled from a woman under 30 in good health. The rearrangement uses TRBV6-6 and TRBJ2-5; a weak D match, TRBD2 (6 bases). The CDR3: CASRGGAQETQYF. The CDR3 coding sequence is TGTGCCAGCAGGGGCGGGGCACAAGAGACCCAGTACTTC.